Below are 3 T cell receptor beta chains sequenced from a single sample in a study of blood T cell repertoires in COVID-19. Sequenced by immunoSEQ multiplex PCR; TCRdb stores in-frame clones only, minus some. The profile shows about 70,000 clones, roughly 85% of them singletons. The sequencing input was peripheral blood. These receptors all come from a man of 80 years or more with acute or convalescent COVID-19.

The chain uses TRBV5-4 and TRBJ2-3; 7 nucleotides match TRBD1. The germline gives CDR1 SGHNT, CDR2 YYREEE (reference sequence). This CDR3 has 16 amino acids. Trimming cost V 5 bases and J 0 bases; bases outside gene matches: 9. CDR3 region: CASRFRGGGSTDTQYF. In DNA, the CDR3 is TGTGCCAGCAGGTTCCGAGGGGGCGGTAGCACAGATACGCAGTATTTT.

There are a few counts of this clone. This rearrangement joins TRBV9 to TRBJ1-6; D might be TRBD1 (5 bases). The CDR3 runs to 16 residues. V lost 4 bases and J lost 7, with 18 bases in between. From germline, CDR1 is SGDLS and CDR2 YYNGEE. The CDR3 sequence: CASSPRRTTENSPLHF. The CDR3 region has the DNA TGTGCCAGCAGCCCCCGTAGGACAACAGAGAATTCACCCCTCCACTTT. The variable domain in full, completed from reference TRBV9 and TRBJ1-6, reads DSGVTQTPKHLITATGQRVTLRCSPRSGDLSVYWYQQSLDQGLQFLIQYYNGEERAKGNILERFSAQQFPDLHSELNLSSLELGDSALYFCASSPRRTTENSPLHFGNGTRLTVT.

This sequence joins TRBV14 and TRBJ2-7; 7 bases match TRBD1. The trim removed 4 bases at V and 5 bases at J, leaving 11 bases unmatched. This CDR3 comprises 15 residues. Germline values: CDR1 SGHDN, CDR2 FVKESK. CDR3 sequence (DNA): TGTGCCAGCAGCCGATACGTCCGGGACAGAAACGAGCAGTACTTC. Its protein is CASSRYVRDRNEQYF.